These 8 T cell receptor beta chains were sequenced from one sample in a study of blood T cells in healthy people across ages. Together with a sample-barcoded 5' primer, a J-beta primer mix was included in a second PCR lasting about 6 to 12 cycles. TCRdb reprocessed the 5' RACE reads with MiXCR, giving one entry per CDR3 protein. Here the sample spans 1.8 million or so distinct CDR3 sequences, about two fifths being singletons. The source material was blood. Receptors originate from a human donor in good health.

In this sample, this clonotype turned up a few times. V gene TRBV20-1 combines with J gene TRBJ2-1; 7 nucleotides match TRBD2. Germline CDR1 and CDR2: DFQATT and SNEGSKA (reference sequence). The length of the CDR3 is 15 residues. The ends lost 0 bases at V and 3 bases at J; junction bases unmatched: 5. The CDR3 bases are TGCAGTGCTAGAGATGGAAGCGGGGACTACAATGAGCAGTTCTTC. Translation gives CSARDGSGDYNEQFF.

This clonotype has only a few counts. CDR3: CSARKGANYGYTF. CDR3 nucleotide sequence: TGCAGTGCTAGAAAGGGGGCCAACTATGGCTACACCTTC. V usage is TRBV20-1 and J usage is TRBJ1-2, with 7 bases matching TRBD1. Germline values: CDR1 DFQATT, CDR2 SNEGSKA (reference sequence). V lost 2 bases to trimming and J lost 2 bases; unmatched junction nucleotides: 2. This CDR3 is built from 13 residues.

This clonotype was detected only a few times. The chain has TRBV7-2 and TRBJ2-3; no reliable D call. Germline V gives CDR1 SGHTA, CDR2 FQGNSA. Deletions cut 4 bases from V and 1 base from J, with 9 bases between. CDR3 size: 14 residues. Here the CDR3 reads CASSSVSRTDTQYF. For the CDR3, the DNA is TGTGCCAGCAGCTCCGTTAGCCGCACAGATACGCAGTATTTT.

This clonotype was counted only a few times. CDR3 in amino acids: CASSLSVEENTEAFF. The DNA of the CDR3 is TGTGCCAGCAGCTTAAGTGTAGAGGAGAACACTGAAGCTTTCTTT. The chain couples TRBV11-2 to TRBJ1-1; D is unclear. Germline lookup yields CDR1 SGHAT and CDR2 FQNNGV. Trimming pared 2 bases from V and 1 base from J, leaving 11 bases between. The length of the CDR3 is 15 residues.

J is TRBJ2-4 and V is TRBV5-1; D is undetermined. V was cut by 0 bases and J by 9 bases, with 10 bases left in between. CDR1 and CDR2 from the germline V gene are SGHRS and YFSETQ. The CDR3 covers 13 residues. The CDR3 is CASSLGPRGIQYF. CDR3 sequence (DNA): TGCGCCAGCAGCTTGGGACCGCGAGGCATTCAGTACTTC.

The sample holds a few counts of this clonotype. This chain connects TRBV29-1 to TRBJ1-1; 7 bases are shared with TRBD1. V trimming: 4 bases; J trimming: 6 bases; junction bases outside the gene matches: 11. The CDR3 has 14 residues. Looked up from germline, CDR1 is SQVTM and CDR2 is ANQGSEA. DNA for the CDR3: TGCAGCGTTGGCGCGGACAGGAGGTTCGCTGAAGCTTTCTTT. Residues: CSVGADRRFAEAFF.

This chain links TRBV20-1 with TRBJ2-5; TRBD2 agrees at 11 bases. Near its end, the DNA agrees better with TRBJ2-7, so the J call may be wrong. Germline V gene sequence: CDR1 DFQATT, CDR2 SNEGSKA (reference sequence). The CDR3 runs to 14 residues. CDR3 amino acids: CSATHSGGAYEQYF. In nucleotides, the CDR3 is TGCAGTGCTACCCATAGCGGGGGGGCCTACGAGCAGTACTTC.

The CDR3 region has the DNA TGTGCCAGCAGTTACGGGACAGGGTGTAATCCCCAGCATTTT. Encoded protein: CASSYGTGCNPQHF. The J gene is TRBJ1-5, the V gene TRBV6-2 or TRBV6-3; 9 bases line up with TRBD1. V trimming: 2 bases; J trimming: 10 bases; junction bases outside the gene matches: 6. CDR3 length: 14 amino acids. Germline CDR1 is MNHEY and CDR2 is SVGEGT.